This TCR beta chain derives from a study of blood T cell repertoires in COVID-19. About the research overall: The United States, Italy and Spain provided the acute and convalescent COVID-19 samples.

In the study's own analysis: Estimates of nucleated cell counts were drawn from the amplification of reference gene primers. The assay was immunoSEQ multiplex PCR, and TCRdb's table has in-frame clones only and misses some. V, J and clone size are taken as reported in that table, and D and trimming were inferred from the DNA itself. The data contain roughly 150,000 clones, 80% to 90% of them singletons. Seattle patient enrollment occurred during active infection, with longitudinal follow-up thereafter. Germline CDR1 reads SNHLY; CDR2 reads FYNNEI. This CDR3 spans 14 amino acids. Trimming removed 6 bases from V and 4 bases from J, with 12 bases in between.

The rearrangement uses TRBV2 and TRBJ2-2; TRBD1 is a possible D gene (5 bases). The sequencing input was peripheral blood. The TCR originated in a man aged 18-30 years with COVID-19, enrolled during active disease. As DNA, the CDR3 is TGTGCCAGCAGGGGAAGGGGTTCCACCGGGGAGCTGTTTTTT. Translation: CASRGRGSTGELFF.